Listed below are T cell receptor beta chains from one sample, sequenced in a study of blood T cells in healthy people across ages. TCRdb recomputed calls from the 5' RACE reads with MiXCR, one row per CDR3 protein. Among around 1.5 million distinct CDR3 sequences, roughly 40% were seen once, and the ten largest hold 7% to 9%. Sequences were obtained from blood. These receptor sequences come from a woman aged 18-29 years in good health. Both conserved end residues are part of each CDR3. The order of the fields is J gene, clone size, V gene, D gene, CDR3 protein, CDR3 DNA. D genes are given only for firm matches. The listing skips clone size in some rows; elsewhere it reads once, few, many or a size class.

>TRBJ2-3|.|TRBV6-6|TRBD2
CASSSGASGEDTQYF
TGTGCCAGCTCCAGCGGGGCTAGCGGGGAAGATACGCAGTATTTT
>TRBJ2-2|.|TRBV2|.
CASAPYTTSVATGELFF
TGTGCCAGTGCTCCCTATACCACAAGCGTTGCGACCGGGGAGCTGTTTTTT
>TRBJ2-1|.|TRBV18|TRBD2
CASLGGMLADSYNEQFF
TGTGCCAGCCTAGGCGGTATGCTAGCGGACTCCTACAATGAGCAGTTCTTC
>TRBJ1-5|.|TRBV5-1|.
CASSALAGSNQPQHF
TGCGCCAGCAGCGCCCTGGCTGGAAGCAATCAGCCCCAGCATTTT
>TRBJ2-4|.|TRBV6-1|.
CASSEYGKEQYF
TGTGCCAGCAGTGAATACGGGAAAGAGCAGTACTTC
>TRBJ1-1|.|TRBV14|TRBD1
CASSRQGQTNTEAFF
TGTGCCAGCAGCCGGCAGGGACAGACAAACACTGAAGCTTTCTTT
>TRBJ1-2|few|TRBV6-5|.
CASSYSGGWDYGYTF
TGTGCCAGCAGTTACTCGGGGGGCTGGGACTATGGCTACACCTTC
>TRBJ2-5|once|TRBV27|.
CASRTTDSQETQYF
TGTGCCAGCAGGACGACCGACAGCCAAGAGACCCAGTACTTC
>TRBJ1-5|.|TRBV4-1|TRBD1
CASSQRGGGQKNQPQHF
TGCGCCAGCAGCCAACGAGGAGGGGGACAGAAGAATCAGCCCCAGCATTTT
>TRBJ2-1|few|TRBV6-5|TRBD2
CASSSLAGSTYNEQFF
TGTGCCAGCAGTTCACTAGCGGGGAGCACCTACAATGAGCAGTTCTTC
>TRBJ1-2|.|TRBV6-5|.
CASSYRLYRERGYTF
TGTGCCAGCAGTTACCGATTGTACAGGGAGCGAGGCTACACCTTC
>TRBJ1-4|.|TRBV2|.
CASSASTTNEKLFF
TGTGCCAGCAGTGCCAGCACAACTAATGAAAAACTGTTTTTT
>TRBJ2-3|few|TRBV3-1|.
CASSQEGEGVSTDTQYF
TGTGCCAGCAGCCAAGAAGGGGAGGGGGTGAGCACAGATACGCAGTATTTT
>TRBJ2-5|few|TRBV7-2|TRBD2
CASSLIAGFETQYF
TGTGCCAGCAGCTTGATAGCGGGATTTGAGACCCAGTACTTC
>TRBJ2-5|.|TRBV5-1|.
CASSEDSPGTQYF
TGCGCCAGCAGCGAGGACAGTCCGGGGACCCAGTACTTC
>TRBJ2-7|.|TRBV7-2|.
CASSGSSSSYEQYF
TGTGCCAGCAGCGGGTCCTCAAGCTCCTACGAGCAGTACTTC
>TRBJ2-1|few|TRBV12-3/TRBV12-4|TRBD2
CASSLGTSGGRNEQFF
TGTGCCAGCAGTTTGGGGACTAGCGGGGGGCGTAATGAGCAGTTCTTC
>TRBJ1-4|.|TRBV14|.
CASSPGQPFNEKLFF
TGTGCCAGCAGCCCCGGACAGCCCTTTAATGAAAAACTGTTTTTT
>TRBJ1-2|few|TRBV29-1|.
CSVWVAGENHNYGYTF
TGCAGCGTGTGGGTGGCAGGGGAGAACCATAACTATGGCTACACCTTC
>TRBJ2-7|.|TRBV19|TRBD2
CASSIGTSGSSEQYF
TGTGCCAGTAGTATCGGGACTAGCGGGAGTAGCGAGCAGTACTTC
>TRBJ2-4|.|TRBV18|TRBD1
CASSQDGTGPYEQYF
TGTGCCAGCTCGCAGGACGGGACAGGGCCTTATGAGCAGTACTTC
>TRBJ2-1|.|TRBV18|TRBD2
CASPPQAGLYNEQFF
TGTGCCAGCCCACCACAAGCGGGACTCTACAATGAGCAGTTCTTC
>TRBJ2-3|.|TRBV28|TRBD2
CASSLPGLAAPSTDTQYF
TGTGCCAGCAGTCTCCCGGGACTAGCGGCCCCTAGCACAGATACGCAGTATTTT
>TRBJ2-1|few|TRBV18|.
CASSPLGEGHSEQFF
TGTGCCAGCTCACCCCTAGGAGAAGGGCACAGTGAGCAGTTCTTC
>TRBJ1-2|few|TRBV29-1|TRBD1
CSVLGLTGLGNYGYTF
TGCAGCGTTTTGGGCCTGACAGGGTTGGGGAACTATGGCTACACCTTC
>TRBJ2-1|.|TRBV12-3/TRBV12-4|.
CASRPGVSHNEQFF
TGTGCCAGCCGCCCCGGGGTTTCCCACAATGAGCAGTTCTTC
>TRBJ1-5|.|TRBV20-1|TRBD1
CSASETGGVQPQHF
TGCAGTGCTTCCGAGACAGGGGGCGTTCAGCCCCAGCATTTT
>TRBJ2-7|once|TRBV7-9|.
CASSSGPPELEQYF
TGTGCCAGCAGCTCCGGGCCGCCCGAGCTCGAGCAGTACTTC
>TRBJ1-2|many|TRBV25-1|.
CASSESNYGYTF
TGTGCCAGCAGTGAGTCTAACTATGGCTACACCTTC
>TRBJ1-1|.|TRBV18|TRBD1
CASSPTTGLTEAFF
TGTGCCAGCTCACCAACGACAGGGCTCACTGAAGCTTTCTTT
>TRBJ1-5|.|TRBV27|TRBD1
CARTGALGPQHF
TGTGCCAGGACAGGGGCTCTCGGGCCCCAGCATTTT
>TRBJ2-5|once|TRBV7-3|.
CASSSTGPEGTQYF
TGTGCCAGCAGCTCGACAGGCCCCGAGGGGACCCAGTACTTC
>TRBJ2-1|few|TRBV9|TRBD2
CASSVEASGYNEQFF
TGTGCCAGCAGCGTAGAGGCTAGCGGCTACAATGAGCAGTTCTTC
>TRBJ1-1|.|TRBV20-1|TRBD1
CSASPTGMNTEAFF
TGCAGTGCTTCACCGACAGGGATGAACACTGAAGCTTTCTTT
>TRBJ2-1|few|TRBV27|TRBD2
CASILSGRAGDEQFF
TGTGCCAGCATCCTAAGCGGGAGGGCCGGGGATGAGCAGTTCTTC
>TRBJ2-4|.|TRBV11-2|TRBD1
CASSPVDRENIQYF
TGTGCCAGCAGCCCCGTGGACAGGGAAAACATTCAGTACTTC
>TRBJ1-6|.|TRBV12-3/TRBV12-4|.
CGSSLGPEGRSPLHF
TGTGGCAGCAGTTTGGGACCCGAGGGCCGTTCACCCCTCCACTTT
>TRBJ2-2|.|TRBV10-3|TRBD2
CAISAFGSSGTGELFF
TGTGCCATCAGTGCATTCGGGTCTAGCGGCACCGGGGAGCTGTTTTTT
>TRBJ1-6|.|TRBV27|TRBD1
CASSDRGLRSPLHF
TGTGCCAGCAGTGACAGGGGATTACGTTCACCCCTCCACTTT
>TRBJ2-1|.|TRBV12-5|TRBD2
CASGLVPGLAGVNEQFF
TGTGCTAGTGGTTTGGTCCCGGGACTAGCGGGAGTCAATGAGCAGTTCTTC
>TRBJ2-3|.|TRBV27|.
CASSLVGRLTDTQYF
TGTGCCAGCAGTTTAGTCGGACGGCTCACAGATACGCAGTATTTT
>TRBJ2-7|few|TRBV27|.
CASSSDLWGSEQYF
TGTGCCAGCAGTTCCGATCTATGGGGTTCCGAGCAGTACTTC
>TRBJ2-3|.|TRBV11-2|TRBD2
CASSLEGGGASTQYF
TGTGCCAGCAGCTTAGAGGGCGGGGGGGCCTCTACGCAGTATTTT
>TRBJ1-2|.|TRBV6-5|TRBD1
CASRRSWDSNYGYTF
TGTGCCAGCAGGAGGTCCTGGGACAGTAACTATGGCTACACCTTC
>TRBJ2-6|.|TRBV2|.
CATLGQLLGANVLTF
TGTGCCACCCTTGGACAACTATTGGGGGCCAACGTCCTGACTTTC
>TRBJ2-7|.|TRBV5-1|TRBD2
CASSTGLAAHEQYF
TGCGCCAGCAGCACGGGACTAGCGGCCCACGAGCAGTACTTC
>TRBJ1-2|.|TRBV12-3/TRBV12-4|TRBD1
CVSSLRTGDYGYTF
TGTGTCAGCAGTTTACGGACAGGGGACTATGGCTACACCTTC
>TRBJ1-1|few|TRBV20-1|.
CSAQRTVNTEAFF
TGCAGTGCCCAGAGGACAGTGAACACTGAAGCTTTCTTT